This T cell receptor beta chain appears in the sequencing data of a study of T-cell reconstitution after alpha-beta-depleted transplantation in children. General study points: Newly made T cells mostly supplied T-cell counts and diversity one year after transplant. Several hundred expanded graft clones reportedly supplied alpha-beta T cells about two months after transplant. Where some patients showed high TCRbeta diversity at day 60, it came from recipient T cells and thymic progenitors that had survived.

During its preparation, the TCRbeta library received unique molecular identifiers. TCRdb re-analysed the PCR reads in MiXCR, keeping a single row per CDR3 protein. The sample carries some 260,000 distinct CDR3 sequences, roughly a quarter recorded once. The CDR3 consists of 17 residues. Germline V CDR1 and CDR2: SGHTA, FQGNSA. The V segment lost 4 bases and the J segment 5 bases; nucleotides outside the gene matches: 12. A word on this clonotype: Its target is unknown.

V and J are TRBV7-2 and TRBJ2-5; 11 nucleotides align to TRBD2. The source was PBMCs, mostly from graft donor cells, collected 360 days after TCRalphabeta/CD19-depleted stem cell transplant. This receptor was identified in a female patient aged 2 to 10 who had a stem cell transplant for congenital amegakaryocytic thrombocytopenia, so the T cells may come from the graft donor. CDR3 coding DNA: TGTGCCAGCAGCTCCCTCCGGGGACTAGCGGAAGGGGAGACCCAGTACTTC. Residues: CASSSLRGLAEGETQYF.